The subject of this entry is one TCR beta chain. Its target is unknown. Trimming took off 0 bases at V and 6 bases at J, with 13 bases between the two ends. CDR1 is SGHDT, CDR2 YYEEEE, per germline. The CDR3 runs 14 residues. This record comes from a study of T cell responses to AZD1222 COVID-19 vaccine. Turning to the study itself: Both about-4-week and about-12-week second-dose recipients were combined.

Repertoires were generated with immunoSEQ multiplex PCR, while TCRdb's copy carries only in-frame clones and drops some. The sample shows some 150,000 clones, 89% of them seen only once. General study points: Repertoires were collected only later (after the peak T cell response had occurred). Possibly, clonal diversity was underestimated; donors were largely white British and included more females. Just a handful of AZD1222 recipients tested seropositive at baseline.

The clonotype originates from an adult in good health. The V gene is TRBV5-6, the J gene TRBJ2-7, with D perhaps matching TRBD1 or TRBD2 (5 bases each). The source material was peripheral blood, sampled on day 0 of AZD1222 vaccination. The CDR3 loop is CASSLEGTLREQYF. The CDR3 nucleotides are TGTGCCAGCAGCTTGGAGGGGACCCTCCGCGAGCAGTACTTC.